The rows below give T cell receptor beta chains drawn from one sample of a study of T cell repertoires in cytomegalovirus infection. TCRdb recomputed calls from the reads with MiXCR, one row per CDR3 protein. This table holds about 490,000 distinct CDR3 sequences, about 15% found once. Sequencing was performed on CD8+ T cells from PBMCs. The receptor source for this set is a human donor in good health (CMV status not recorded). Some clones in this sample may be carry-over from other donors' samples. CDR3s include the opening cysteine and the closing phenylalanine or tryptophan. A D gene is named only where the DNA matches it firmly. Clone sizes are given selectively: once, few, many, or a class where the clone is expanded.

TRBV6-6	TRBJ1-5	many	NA	TGTGCCAGCAGCCCCAGGGTCGGCAATCAGCCCCAGCATTTT	CASSPRVGNQPQHF
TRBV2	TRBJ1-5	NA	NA	TGTGCCAGCAGTGAATGGCATAGCAATCAGCCCCAGCATTTT	CASSEWHSNQPQHF
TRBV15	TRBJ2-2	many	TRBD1	TGTGCCACCAGCCCCCGGACAGGGGCGAACACCGGGGAGCTGTTTTTT	CATSPRTGANTGELFF
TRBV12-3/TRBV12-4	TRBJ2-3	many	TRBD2	TGTGCCAGCAGTTCCCTAAGACTAGCGGGGGGTAGCACAGATACGCAGTATTTT	CASSSLRLAGGSTDTQYF
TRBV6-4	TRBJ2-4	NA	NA	TGTGCCACGCTCTCGGGAAAAAACATTCAGTACTTC	CATLSGKNIQYF
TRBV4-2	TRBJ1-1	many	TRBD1	TGTGCCAGCAGCGAAGAACAGGGGTCGGTCACTGAAGCTTTCTTT	CASSEEQGSVTEAFF
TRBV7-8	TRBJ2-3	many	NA	TGTGCCAGCAGTCGCCAGGGTACCGATACGCAGTATTTT	CASSRQGTDTQYF
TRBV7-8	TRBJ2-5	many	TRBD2	TGTGCCAGCATCGTCGGACTAGCGGGAATGGGGGAGACCCAGTACTTC	CASIVGLAGMGETQYF
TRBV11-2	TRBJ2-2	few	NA	TGTGCCAGCAGCTTTTGGGAGTACACCGGGGAGCTGTTTTTT	CASSFWEYTGELFF
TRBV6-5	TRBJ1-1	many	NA	TGTGCCAGCAGTTACTCGGTGGGTGGCCCGAACACTGAAGCTTTCTTT	CASSYSVGGPNTEAFF
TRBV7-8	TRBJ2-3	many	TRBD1	TGTGCCAGCAGCTTAGTAAGGACAGGGACAGATACGCAGTATTTT	CASSLVRTGTDTQYF
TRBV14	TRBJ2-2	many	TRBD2	TGTGCCAGCAGCCAAGATTCGTTCTTGCGGGAGAGCATCAACACCGGGGAGCTGTTTTTT	CASSQDSFLRESINTGELFF
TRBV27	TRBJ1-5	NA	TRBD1	TGTGCCAGCAGTTTGACAGGGGTGGGTCAGCCCCAGCATTTT	CASSLTGVGQPQHF
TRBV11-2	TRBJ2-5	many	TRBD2	TGTGCCAGCAGTCCTGGGACTAGCGGGAGTCGGGAGACCCAGTACTTC	CASSPGTSGSRETQYF
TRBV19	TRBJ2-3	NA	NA	TGTGCCAGTAGGGTTCAACCGACACTAACAAGCACAGATACGCAGTATTTT	CASRVQPTLTSTDTQYF
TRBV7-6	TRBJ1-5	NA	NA	TGTGCCAGCAGCTTAAGGCCCGGGGAATATAGCAATCAGCCCCAGCATTTT	CASSLRPGEYSNQPQHF
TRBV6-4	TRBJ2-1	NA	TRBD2	TGTGCCAGCAATCGACTAGCCAGCCACAATGAGCAGTTCTTC	CASNRLASHNEQFF
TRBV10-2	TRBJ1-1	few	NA	TGCGCCAGCAGTTATATACCGGGGGCCGAGAACACTGAAGCTTTCTTT	CASSYIPGAENTEAFF